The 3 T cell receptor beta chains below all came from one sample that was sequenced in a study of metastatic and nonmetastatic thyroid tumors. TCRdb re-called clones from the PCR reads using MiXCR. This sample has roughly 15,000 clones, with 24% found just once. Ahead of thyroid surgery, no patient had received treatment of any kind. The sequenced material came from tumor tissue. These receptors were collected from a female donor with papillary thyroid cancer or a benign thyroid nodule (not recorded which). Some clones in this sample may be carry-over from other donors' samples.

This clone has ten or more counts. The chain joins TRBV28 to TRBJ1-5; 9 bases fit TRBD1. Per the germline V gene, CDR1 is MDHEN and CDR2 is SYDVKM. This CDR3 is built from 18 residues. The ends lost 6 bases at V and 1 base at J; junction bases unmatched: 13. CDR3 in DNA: TGTGCCAGCAGCCTCGTCCTCCGGGACAGGGCGAGCAATCAGCCCCAGCATTTT. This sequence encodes CASSLVLRDRASNQPQHF.

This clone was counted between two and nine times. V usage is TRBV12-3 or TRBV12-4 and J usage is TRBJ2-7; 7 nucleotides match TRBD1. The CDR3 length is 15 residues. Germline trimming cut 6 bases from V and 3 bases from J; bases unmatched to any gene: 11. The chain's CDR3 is CASSELGQSLYEQYF. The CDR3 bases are TGTGCCAGCAGCGAATTGGGACAGTCCCTCTACGAGCAGTACTTC.

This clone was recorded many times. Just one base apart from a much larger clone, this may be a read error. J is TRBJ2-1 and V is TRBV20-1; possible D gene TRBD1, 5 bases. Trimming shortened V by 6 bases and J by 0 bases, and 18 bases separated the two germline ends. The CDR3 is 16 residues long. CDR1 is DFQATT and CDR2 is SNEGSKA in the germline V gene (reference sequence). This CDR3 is CSAAQLSDSSYNEQFF. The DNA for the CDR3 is TGCAGTGCCGCCCAGTTAAGCGACAGCTCCTACAATGAGCAGTTCTTC.